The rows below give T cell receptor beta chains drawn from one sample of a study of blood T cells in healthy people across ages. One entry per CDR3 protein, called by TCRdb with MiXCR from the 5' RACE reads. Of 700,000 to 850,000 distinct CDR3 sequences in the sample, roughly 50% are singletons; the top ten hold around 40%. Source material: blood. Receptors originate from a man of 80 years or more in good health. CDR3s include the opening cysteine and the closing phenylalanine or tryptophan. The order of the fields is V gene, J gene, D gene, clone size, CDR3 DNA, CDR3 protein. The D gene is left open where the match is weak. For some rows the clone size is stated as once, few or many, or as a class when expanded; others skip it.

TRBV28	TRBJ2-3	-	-	TGTGCCAGCAGTTTAGGCACACCAGAGGACACGCAGTATTTT	CASSLGTPEDTQYF
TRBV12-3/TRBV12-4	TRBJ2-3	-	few	TGTGCCAGCAGTTTAGGCGGGGCCATGCACAGATACGCGTATTTT	CASSLGGAMHRYAYF
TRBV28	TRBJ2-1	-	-	TGTGCCGGAGGGCAAGGGTGTGAGCAGTTCTTC	CAGGQGCEQFF
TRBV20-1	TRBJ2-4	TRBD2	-	TGCAGTGCTAGAGACCTTGGAGCGGGAGGTCTTTCAGGAAACATTCAGTACTTC	CSARDLGAGGLSGNIQYF
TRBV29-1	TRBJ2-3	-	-	TGCGGCGTCCGCCCAGGGGAGCCCTGGGATACGCAGTATTTT	CGVRPGEPWDTQYF
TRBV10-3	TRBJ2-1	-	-	TGTGCCATCAGTGAGAGGCTAGCTTCCAATGAGCAGTTCTTC	CAISERLASNEQFF
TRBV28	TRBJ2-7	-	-	TGTGCCAGCAGTTTATGGGGGTCTCTCTCCTACGAGCAGTACTTC	CASSLWGSLSYEQYF
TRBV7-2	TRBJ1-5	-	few	TGTGCCAGCAGCCCAGTTAGCAATCAGCCCCAGCATTTT	CASSPVSNQPQHF
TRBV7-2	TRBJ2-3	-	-	TGTGCCAGCAGCCCCGGTTTTTCGGGTTCCACAGATACGCAGTATTTT	CASSPGFSGSTDTQYF
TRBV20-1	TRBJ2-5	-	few	TGCAGTGCTAGGCCAGGGGCCCAGAGGGAGACCCAGTACTTC	CSARPGAQRETQYF
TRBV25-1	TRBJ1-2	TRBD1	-	TGTGCCAGTCGCCCTACAGGGGTTCGAGGCTACACCTTC	CASRPTGVRGYTF
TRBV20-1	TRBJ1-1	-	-	TGCAGTGCTAGAGCTGGGGACACTGAAGCTTTCTTT	CSARAGDTEAFF
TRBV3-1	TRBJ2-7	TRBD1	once	TGTGCCAGCAGCCATGAAGGACAGGGGTACGAGCAGTACTTC	CASSHEGQGYEQYF
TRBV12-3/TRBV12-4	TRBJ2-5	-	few	TGTGCCAGCAGCATCCCGGGACGGCAAGAGACCCAGTACTTC	CASSIPGRQETQYF
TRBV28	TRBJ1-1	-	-	TGTGCCAGCAGTCCGGCGTCGGGGGCCGTCACTGAAGCTTTCTTT	CASSPASGAVTEAFF
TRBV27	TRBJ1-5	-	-	TGTGCCAGCAGTTTAACGTGGGCGTCCAATCAGCCCCAGCATTTT	CASSLTWASNQPQHF
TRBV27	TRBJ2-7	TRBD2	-	TGTGCCAGCAGACAGGACTACGGACTAGCGGGAGGCGAGCAGTACTTC	CASRQDYGLAGGEQYF
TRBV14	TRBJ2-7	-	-	TGTGCCAGCAGCCCAGATTTATCGCGGGCTCCCTACGAGCAGTACTTC	CASSPDLSRAPYEQYF
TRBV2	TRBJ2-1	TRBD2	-	TGTGCCAGCAGAGGAGTAGCGGGGAGGGGCGGTGAGCAGTTCTTC	CASRGVAGRGGEQFF
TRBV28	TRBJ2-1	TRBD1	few	TGTGCCAGCGGGACAGGGACCAATGAGCAGTTCTTC	CASGTGTNEQFF
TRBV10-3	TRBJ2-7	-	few	TGTGCCATCCTACAGAACCCTACCTACGAGCAGTACTTC	CAILQNPTYEQYF
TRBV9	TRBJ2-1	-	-	TGTGCCAGCAGCGTAGAGCTTCAAGCGACACCTTACAATGAGCAGTTCTTC	CASSVELQATPYNEQFF
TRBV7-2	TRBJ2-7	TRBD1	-	TGTGCCAGCAGCTTATCCCTCTGGGGACAGGGTAACTACGAGCAGTACTTC	CASSLSLWGQGNYEQYF
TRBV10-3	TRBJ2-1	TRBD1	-	TGTGCCATCAGTATCGGACAGGGAGGTTACAATGAGCAGTTCTTC	CAISIGQGGYNEQFF
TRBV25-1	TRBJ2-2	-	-	TGTGCCAGCAGGCCAGGGTGGGGATATACCGGGGAGCTGTTTTTT	CASRPGWGYTGELFF
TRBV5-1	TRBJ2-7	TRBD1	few	TGCGCCAGCAGCGTCGGGACAGGGGAAGAGCAGTACTTC	CASSVGTGEEQYF
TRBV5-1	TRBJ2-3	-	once	TGCGCCAGCAGCCCGCGAGGAGGGACGGGGCCAGATACGCAGTATTTT	CASSPRGGTGPDTQYF
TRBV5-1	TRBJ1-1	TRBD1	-	TGCGCCAGCAGCTTGGAATTGGGACAGAGTGAAGCTTTCTTT	CASSLELGQSEAFF